This T cell receptor (beta chain) is drawn from a study of graft-versus-host responses after intestinal transplantation. Looking at the study overall: Tacrolimus plus steroids were given to all recipients for 2 to 4 years, preceded by anti-thymocyte globulin induction.

As concerns this clone: As yet, its antigen is unknown.

Regarding the study as a whole: With peak circulating GvH clone levels came an association with early post-transplant HvG declines. High graft-versus-host to host-versus-graft clonal ratios were seen in allografts of patients with graft-donor T cell macrochimerism.

Trimming removed 4 bases from V and 4 bases from J, with 9 bases in between. The V gene's germline CDR1 is SGHRS and CDR2 YFSETQ. This CDR3 is 13 amino acids long. Libraries were prepared by immunoSEQ multiplex PCR; TCRdb keeps only in-frame clonotypes and omits some of them. The sample has over 100,000 clones, about 90% seen once. The J gene is TRBJ1-3, the V gene TRBV5-1; D gene uncertain. Sequenced material: unstimulated CD4+ T cells sorted from spleen or lymph node cells, taken before intestinal transplant. The sequence was obtained from a human donor who received an intestinal transplant. CDR3: CASSPDLGNTIYF. Here the CDR3 DNA reads TGCGCCAGCAGCCCGGACCTCGGAAACACCATATATTTT.